The sequence of this T cell receptor (beta chain) was determined in a study of cytomegalovirus exposure and HLA in healthy donors. PCR used 60 Vbeta primers and 13 Jbeta primers. Clones were sequenced by immunoSEQ multiplex PCR, and TCRdb holds only the in-frame ones, with some missing. The data contain around 160,000 clones, over 70% of them singletons. Turning to this clone: Its antigen is unknown.

The germline gives CDR1 SGHRS, CDR2 YFSETQ. This CDR3 has 17 residues. Losses at the gene ends were 0 bases for V and 4 bases for J; bases not matched to a gene: 4. Broader study findings: A further, later analysis showed that HLA-associated TCR beta chains (compared with equally common others) were more clonally expanded. A later examination showed that TCR association rates differed by HLA locus, with DRB1 most and HLA-C fewest.

The sequencing input was PBMCs. The origin of this receptor is a male donor in good health and CMV-seropositive. The chain couples TRBV5-1 to TRBJ2-2; 12 bases match TRBD2. The CDR3 region is CASSLGPGLAGTGELFF. The CDR3 DNA reads TGCGCCAGCAGCTTGGGCCCGGGACTAGCGGGCACCGGGGAGCTGTTTTTT. Complete variable domain (other parts from reference TRBV5-1 and TRBJ2-2): KAGVTQTPRYLIKTRGQQVTLSCSPISGHRSVSWYQQTPGQGLQFLFEYFSETQRNKGNFPGRFSGRQFSNSRSEMNVSTLELGDSALYLCASSLGPGLAGTGELFFGEGSRLTVL.